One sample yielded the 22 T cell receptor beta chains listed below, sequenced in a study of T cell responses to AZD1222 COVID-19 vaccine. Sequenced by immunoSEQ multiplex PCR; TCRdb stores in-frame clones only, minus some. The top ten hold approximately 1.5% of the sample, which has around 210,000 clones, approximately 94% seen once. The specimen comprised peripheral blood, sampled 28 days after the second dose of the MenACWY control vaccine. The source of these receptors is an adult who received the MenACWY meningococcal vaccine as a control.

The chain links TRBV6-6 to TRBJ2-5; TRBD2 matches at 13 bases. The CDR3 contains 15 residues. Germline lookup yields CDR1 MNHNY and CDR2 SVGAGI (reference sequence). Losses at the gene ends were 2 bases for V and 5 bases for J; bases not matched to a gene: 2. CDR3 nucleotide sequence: TGTGCCAGCAGTTACCCGACTAGCGGGGGGGAGACCCAGTACTTC. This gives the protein CASSYPTSGGETQYF.

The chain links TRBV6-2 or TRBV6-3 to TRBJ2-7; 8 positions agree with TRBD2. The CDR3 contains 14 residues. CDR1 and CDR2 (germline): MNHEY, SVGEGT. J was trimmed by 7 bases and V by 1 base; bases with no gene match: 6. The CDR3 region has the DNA TGTGCCAGCAGTTACTTCGGGAGGGCTCGAGAGCAGTACTTC. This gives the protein CASSYFGRAREQYF.

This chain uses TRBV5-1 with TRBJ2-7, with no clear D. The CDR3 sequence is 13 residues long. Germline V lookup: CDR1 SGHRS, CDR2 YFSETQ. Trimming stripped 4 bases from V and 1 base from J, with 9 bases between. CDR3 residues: CASSPDRSYEQYF. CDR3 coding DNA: TGCGCCAGCAGCCCGGACCGATCCTACGAGCAGTACTTC. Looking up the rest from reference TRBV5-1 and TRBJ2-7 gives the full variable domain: KAGVTQTPRYLIKTRGQQVTLSCSPISGHRSVSWYQQTPGQGLQFLFEYFSETQRNKGNFPGRFSGRQFSNSRSEMNVSTLELGDSALYLCASSPDRSYEQYFGPGTRLTVT.

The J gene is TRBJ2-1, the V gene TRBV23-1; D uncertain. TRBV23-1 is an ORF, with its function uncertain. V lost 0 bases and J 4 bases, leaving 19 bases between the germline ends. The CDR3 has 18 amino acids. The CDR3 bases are TGCGCCAGCAGTCAATCGCTCGGGTGGTTAAAGGTGTACAATGAGCAGTTCTTC. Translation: CASSQSLGWLKVYNEQFF.

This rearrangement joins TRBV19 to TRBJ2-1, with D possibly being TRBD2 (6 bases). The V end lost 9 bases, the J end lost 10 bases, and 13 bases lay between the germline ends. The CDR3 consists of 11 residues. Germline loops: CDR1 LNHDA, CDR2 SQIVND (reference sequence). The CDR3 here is CARPLAREQFF. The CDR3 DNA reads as TGTGCCAGGCCCCTAGCGAGGGAGCAGTTCTTC.

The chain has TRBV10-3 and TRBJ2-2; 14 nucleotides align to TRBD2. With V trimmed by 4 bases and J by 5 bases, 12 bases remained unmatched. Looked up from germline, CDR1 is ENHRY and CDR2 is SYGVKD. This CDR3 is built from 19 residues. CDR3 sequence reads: CAISVSSGLAGDGTGELFF. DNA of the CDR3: TGTGCCATCAGTGTATCCTCGGGACTAGCGGGAGATGGAACCGGGGAGCTGTTTTTT.

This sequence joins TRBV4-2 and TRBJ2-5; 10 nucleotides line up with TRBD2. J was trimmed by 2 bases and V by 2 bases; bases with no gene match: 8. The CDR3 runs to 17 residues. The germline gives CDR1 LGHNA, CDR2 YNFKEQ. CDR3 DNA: TGTGCCAGCAGCCAACACTCTAGCGGGGGCTCACAAGAGACCCAGTACTTC. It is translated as CASSQHSSGGSQETQYF.

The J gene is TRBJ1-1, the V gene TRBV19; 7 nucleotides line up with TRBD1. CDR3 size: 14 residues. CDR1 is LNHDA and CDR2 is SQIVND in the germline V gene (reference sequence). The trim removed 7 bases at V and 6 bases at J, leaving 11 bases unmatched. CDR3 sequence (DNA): TGTGCCAGTAAGCAGACAGGGATACACCCTGAAGCTTTCTTT. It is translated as CASKQTGIHPEAFF.

The CDR3 bases are TGTGCCAGCAGGGGGCGCAATCAGCCCCAGCATTTT. Translation gives CASRGRNQPQHF. The V gene is TRBV28, the J gene TRBJ1-5, with D maybe TRBD1 (5 bases). The germline CDR1 and CDR2 sequences are MDHEN and SYDVKM. The CDR3 is made up of 12 amino acids. Trimming took off 6 bases at V and 2 bases at J, with 5 bases between the two ends. Filled out from reference TRBV28 and TRBJ1-5, the complete variable domain reads DVKVTQSSRYLVKRTGEKVFLECVQDMDHENMFWYRQDPGLGLRLIYFSYDVKMKEKGDIPEGYSVSREKKERFSLILESASTNQTSMYLCASRGRNQPQHFGDGTRLSIL.

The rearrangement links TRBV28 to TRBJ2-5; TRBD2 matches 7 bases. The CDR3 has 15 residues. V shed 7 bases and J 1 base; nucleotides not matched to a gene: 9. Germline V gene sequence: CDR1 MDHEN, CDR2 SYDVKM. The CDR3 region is CASTNGGESQETQYF. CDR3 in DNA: TGTGCCAGCACCAATGGGGGGGAGAGCCAAGAGACCCAGTACTTC.

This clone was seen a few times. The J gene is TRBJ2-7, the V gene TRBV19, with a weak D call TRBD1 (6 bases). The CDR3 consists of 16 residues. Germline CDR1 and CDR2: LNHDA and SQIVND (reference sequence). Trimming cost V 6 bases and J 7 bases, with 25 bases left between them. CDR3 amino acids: CASRAVPGQGPKEQYF. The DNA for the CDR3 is TGTGCCAGTAGGGCCGTACCGGGACAAGGGCCTAAGGAGCAGTACTTC.

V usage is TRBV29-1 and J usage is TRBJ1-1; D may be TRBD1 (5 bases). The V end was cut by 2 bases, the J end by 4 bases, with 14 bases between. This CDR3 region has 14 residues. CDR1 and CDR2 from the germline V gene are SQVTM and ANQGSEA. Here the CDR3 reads CSVESRRVVTEAFF. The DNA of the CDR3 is TGCAGCGTTGAATCCCGCAGGGTGGTCACTGAAGCTTTCTTT.

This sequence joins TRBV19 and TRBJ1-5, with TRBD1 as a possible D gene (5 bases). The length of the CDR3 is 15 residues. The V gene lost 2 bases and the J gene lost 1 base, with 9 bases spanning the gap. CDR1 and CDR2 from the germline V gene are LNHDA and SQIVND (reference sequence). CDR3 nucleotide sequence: TGTGCCAGTAGTATATTAGGGACGAGCAATCAGCCCCAGCATTTT. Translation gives CASSILGTSNQPQHF.

CDR3 in amino acids: CASSIGTRGYTEAFF. The CDR3 nucleotides read TGTGCCAGTAGTATAGGGACAAGGGGCTACACTGAAGCTTTCTTT. This chain connects TRBV19 to TRBJ1-1; maybe TRBD1 (5 bases). CDR3 size: 15 residues. Germline V gene sequence: CDR1 LNHDA, CDR2 SQIVND (reference sequence). The V and J ends lost 1 base and 3 bases respectively, with 12 bases between them.

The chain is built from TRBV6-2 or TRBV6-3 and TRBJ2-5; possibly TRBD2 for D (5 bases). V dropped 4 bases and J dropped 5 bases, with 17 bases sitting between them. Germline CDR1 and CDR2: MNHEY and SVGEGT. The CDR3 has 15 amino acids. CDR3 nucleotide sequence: TGTGCCAGCAGTTCCTCCAGAGGGCCGGGGGAGACCCAGTACTTC. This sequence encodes CASSSSRGPGETQYF.

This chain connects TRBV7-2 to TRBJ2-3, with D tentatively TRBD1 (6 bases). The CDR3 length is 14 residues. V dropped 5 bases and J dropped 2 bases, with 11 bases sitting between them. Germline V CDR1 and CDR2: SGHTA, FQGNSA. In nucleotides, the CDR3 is TGTGCCAGCAGCATAAACAGGGTCACAGATACGCAGTATTTT. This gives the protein CASSINRVTDTQYF.

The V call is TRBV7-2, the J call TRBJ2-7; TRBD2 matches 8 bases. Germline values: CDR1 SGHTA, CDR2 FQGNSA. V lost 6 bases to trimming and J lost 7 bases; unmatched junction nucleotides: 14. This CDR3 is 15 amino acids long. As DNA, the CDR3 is TGTGCCAGCAGTCCCCCCAGCGGGGGAAGAATTGAGCAGTACTTC. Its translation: CASSPPSGGRIEQYF.

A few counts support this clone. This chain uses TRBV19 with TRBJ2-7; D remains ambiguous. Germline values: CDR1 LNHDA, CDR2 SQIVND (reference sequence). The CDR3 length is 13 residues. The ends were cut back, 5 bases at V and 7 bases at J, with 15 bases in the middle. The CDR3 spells CASSPLGLGEQYF. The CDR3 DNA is TGTGCCAGTAGTCCATTAGGCCTAGGAGAGCAGTACTTC.

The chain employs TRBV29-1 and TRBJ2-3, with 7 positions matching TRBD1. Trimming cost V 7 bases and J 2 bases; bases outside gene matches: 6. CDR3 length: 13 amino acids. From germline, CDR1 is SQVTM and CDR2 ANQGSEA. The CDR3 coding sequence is TGCAGCGGGAAGGGACAGCTCACAGATACGCAGTATTTT. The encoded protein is CSGKGQLTDTQYF.

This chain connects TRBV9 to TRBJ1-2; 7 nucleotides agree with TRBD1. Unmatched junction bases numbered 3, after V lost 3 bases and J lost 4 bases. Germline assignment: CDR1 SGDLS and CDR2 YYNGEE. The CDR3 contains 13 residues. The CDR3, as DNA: TGTGCCAGCAGCGAACAGGGGCCCTATGGCTACACCTTC. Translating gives CASSEQGPYGYTF.

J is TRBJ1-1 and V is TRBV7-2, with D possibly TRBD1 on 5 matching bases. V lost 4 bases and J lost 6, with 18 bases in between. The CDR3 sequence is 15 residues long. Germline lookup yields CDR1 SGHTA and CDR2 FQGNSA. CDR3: CASSSSTGGEPEAFF. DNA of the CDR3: TGTGCCAGCAGCTCATCCACAGGAGGGGAACCTGAAGCTTTCTTT.

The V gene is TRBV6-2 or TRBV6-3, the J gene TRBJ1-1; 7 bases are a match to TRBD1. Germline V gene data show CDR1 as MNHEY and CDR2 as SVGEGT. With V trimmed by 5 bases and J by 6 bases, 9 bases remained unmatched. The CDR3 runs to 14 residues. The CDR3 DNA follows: TGTGCCAGCAGTCCAGCGGGACAGAAGGCTGAAGCTTTCTTT. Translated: CASSPAGQKAEAFF.